This T cell receptor beta chain was identified during a study of CD8 T cells in ankylosing spondylitis. Findings and caveats of the study: A TCR beta motif of seven or eight highly homologous variants appeared characteristic of ankylosing spondylitis blood. In peripheral blood, disease-linked CD8+ clones occurred at relatively low frequencies.

The TCR beta libraries were generated through quantitative 5'-RACE incorporating molecular barcodes. TCRdb re-called the 5' RACE reads through MiXCR, storing one row per CDR3 protein. The sample yields 250,000 or so distinct CDR3 sequences, 18% seen once. In the case of this clonotype: Its matching antigen is unknown.

Trimming at V came to 3 bases and at J to 1 base, leaving 12 bases not matched to a gene. Germline assignment: CDR1 SQVTM and CDR2 ANQGSEA. This CDR3 spans 17 amino acids. The V call is TRBV29-1, the J call TRBJ2-1, with 7 positions matching TRBD2. The sample comprised blood, either unsorted or a sorted T cell fraction (not recorded which). The receptor's source is a male donor with ankylosing spondylitis or in good health (not recorded which). This CDR3 is CSVEGGGVKASYNEQFF. The CDR3 DNA reads TGCAGCGTTGAGGGGGGGGGAGTTAAAGCGTCCTACAATGAGCAGTTCTTC.